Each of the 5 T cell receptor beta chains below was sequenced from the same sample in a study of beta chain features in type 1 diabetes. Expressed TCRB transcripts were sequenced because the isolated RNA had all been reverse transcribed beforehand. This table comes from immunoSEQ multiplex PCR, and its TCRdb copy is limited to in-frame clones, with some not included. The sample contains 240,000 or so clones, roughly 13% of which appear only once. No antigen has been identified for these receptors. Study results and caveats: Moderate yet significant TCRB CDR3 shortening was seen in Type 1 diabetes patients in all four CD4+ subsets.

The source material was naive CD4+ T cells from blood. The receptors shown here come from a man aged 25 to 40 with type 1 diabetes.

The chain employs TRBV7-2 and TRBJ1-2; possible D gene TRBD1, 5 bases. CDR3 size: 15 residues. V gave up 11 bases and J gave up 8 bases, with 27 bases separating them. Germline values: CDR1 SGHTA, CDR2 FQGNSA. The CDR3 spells CAHWRARTGTGGYTF. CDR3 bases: TGTGCCCACTGGAGGGCCCGAACGGGGACGGGGGGCTACACCTTC.

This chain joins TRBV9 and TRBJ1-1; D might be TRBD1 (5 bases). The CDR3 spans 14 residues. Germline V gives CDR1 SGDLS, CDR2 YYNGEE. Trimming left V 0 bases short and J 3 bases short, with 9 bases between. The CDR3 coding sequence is TGTGCCAGCAGCGTAGGGACCAGGGACACTGAAGCTTTCTTT. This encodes CASSVGTRDTEAFF.

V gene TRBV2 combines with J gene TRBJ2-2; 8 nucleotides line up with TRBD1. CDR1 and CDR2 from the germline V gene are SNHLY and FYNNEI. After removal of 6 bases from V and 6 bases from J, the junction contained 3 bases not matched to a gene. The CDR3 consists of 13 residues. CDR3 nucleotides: TGTGCCAGCAGCGTACAGGGGGCCGGGGAGCTGTTTTTT. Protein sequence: CASSVQGAGELFF.

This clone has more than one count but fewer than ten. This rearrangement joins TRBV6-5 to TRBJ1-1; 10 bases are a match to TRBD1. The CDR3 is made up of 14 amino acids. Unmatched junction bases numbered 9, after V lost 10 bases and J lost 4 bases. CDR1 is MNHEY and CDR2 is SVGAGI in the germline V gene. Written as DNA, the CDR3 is TGTGCCACCGAAGGGACAGGGGTCGGCACTGAAGCTTTCTTT. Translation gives CATEGTGVGTEAFF.

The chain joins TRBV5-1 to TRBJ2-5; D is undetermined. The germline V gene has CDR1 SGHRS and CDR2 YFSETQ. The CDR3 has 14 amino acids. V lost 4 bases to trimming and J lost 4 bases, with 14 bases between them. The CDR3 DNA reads TGCGCCAGCAGCCCCAGTGAGCGCGGAGAGACCCAGTACTTC. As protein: CASSPSERGETQYF.